These 8 T cell receptor beta chains originate from one sample sequenced in a study of blood T cells in healthy people across ages. Sample-barcoded 5' priming and a J-beta primer mix drove a second PCR of roughly 7 to 11 cycles. TCRdb reprocessed the 5' RACE reads with MiXCR, giving one entry per CDR3 protein. The sample holds 790,000 or so distinct CDR3 sequences, more than 55% seen once. The sample comprised blood. All receptors come from a middle-aged man in good health.

The rearrangement links TRBV5-1 to TRBJ2-4; D is unclear. The CDR3 loop spans 17 amino acids. Trimming took off 5 bases at V and 0 bases at J, with 18 bases between the two ends. Germline V lookup: CDR1 SGHRS, CDR2 YFSETQ. CDR3 sequence (DNA): TGCGCCAGCAGTGGCAGCAGCGACCTCCTAGCCAAAAACATTCAGTACTTC. The encoded protein is CASSGSSDLLAKNIQYF.

This clonotype appeared a few times. V gene TRBV12-5 combines with J gene TRBJ2-7; D is uncertain. Per the germline V gene, CDR1 is LGHNT and CDR2 is FRNRAP. The CDR3 sequence is 13 residues long. V was shortened by 4 bases and J by 0 bases, with 7 bases between the two germline ends. CDR3 DNA sequence: TGTGCTAGTGGTTACTATAGCTCCTACGAGCAGTACTTC. The encoded protein is CASGYYSSYEQYF.

This clonotype showed up just a few times. The CDR3 sequence: CSARQGTSTDTQYF. CDR3 nucleotide sequence: TGCAGCGCAAGACAGGGGACCTCCACAGATACGCAGTATTTT. The V call is TRBV29-1, the J call TRBJ2-3, with TRBD1 matching over 8 bases. The CDR3 extends over 14 amino acids. J lost 2 bases, V lost 7 bases, and 8 bases had no gene match. CDR1 is SQVTM, CDR2 ANQGSEA, per germline.

The V gene is TRBV10-3, the J gene TRBJ2-5; D is uncertain. V lost 3 bases and J lost 2, with 7 bases in between. The germline CDR1 and CDR2 sequences are ENHRY and SYGVKD. This CDR3 is built from 13 residues. CDR3 sequence reads: CAISDVRQETQYF. In DNA form, the CDR3 reads TGTGCCATCAGTGACGTTCGGCAAGAGACCCAGTACTTC.

This rearrangement joins TRBV6-2 or TRBV6-3 to TRBJ2-7; 11 nucleotides match TRBD2. Germline V gives CDR1 MNHEY, CDR2 SVGEGT. V was pared by 6 bases and J by 5 bases, with 15 bases of the junction left unmatched. This CDR3 spans 17 amino acids. CDR3 amino acids: CASSRGPRLAGIHEQYF. The CDR3 DNA sequence: TGTGCCAGCAGCCGAGGCCCCCGACTAGCGGGAATCCACGAGCAGTACTTC.

The V call is TRBV7-9, the J call TRBJ2-7; 9 bases agree with TRBD1. Per the germline V gene, CDR1 is SEHNR and CDR2 is FQNEAQ (reference sequence). This CDR3 has 15 residues. The J segment lost 4 bases and the V segment lost 8 bases, leaving 12 bases of the junction unmatched. The CDR3 DNA reads TGTGCCAGCGCCTCCGGGACAGGGAATGGATACGAGCAGTACTTC. This encodes CASASGTGNGYEQYF. Full variable domain (missing parts from reference TRBV7-9 and TRBJ2-7): DTGVSQNPRHKITKRGQNVTFRCDPISEHNRLYWYRQTLGQGPEFLTYFQNEAQLEKSRLLSDRFSAERPKGSFSTLEIQRTEQGDSAMYLCASASGTGNGYEQYFGPGTRLTVT.

The rearrangement joins TRBV20-1 to TRBJ1-2; D unresolved. This CDR3 comprises 12 residues. Germline CDR1 reads DFQATT; CDR2 reads SNEGSKA (reference sequence). The V gene lost 7 bases and the J gene lost 5 bases, with 14 bases spanning the gap. The CDR3 DNA reads TGCAGTGTCAACGGGGAAGATTATGGCTACACCTTC. Protein product: CSVNGEDYGYTF.

The genes are TRBV11-2 and TRBJ2-3; D remains ambiguous. The V end was cut by 2 bases, the J end by 0 bases, with 12 bases between. Germline V gene data show CDR1 as SGHAT and CDR2 as FQNNGV. The CDR3 consists of 16 residues. This chain's CDR3 is CASSLSPTSSTDTQYF. The CDR3 DNA reads TGTGCCAGCAGCTTATCGCCCACGTCTAGCACAGATACGCAGTATTTT.